Below, 32 T cell receptor beta chains from the same sample are listed, as sequenced in a study of response to subunit inactivated influenza vaccine (dated by TCRdb to the late 2010s). Library generation was performed with RT-PCR. The sequencer was an Illumina HiSeq 2500. TCRdb reprocessing: public reads trimmed at Q25 with fastp, clones called with MiXCR, in-frame beta chains kept. Under each unique CDR3 protein, matching rows form one entry showing the most common genes and DNA. The table for this sample lists about 240,000 distinct CDR3 sequences; 12% of them were counted only once. The leading ten clones occupy more than 7% of the sample. The sample was non-naive T cells sorted from PBMCs, taken less than 15 days before vaccination. The cell subset or site label, read with the paper, signifies: memory T cell fraction. Receptors were obtained from a man aged 50 to 59 who received an inactivated influenza vaccine. Donor details come from another sample of the same person, matched by shared clones.

This clonotype was detected ten times or more. V is TRBV12-3 or TRBV12-4 and J is TRBJ2-7; TRBD1 matches at 7 bases. Trimming at V came to 6 bases and at J to 5 bases, leaving 7 bases not matched to a gene. This CDR3 spans 13 amino acids. Here the CDR3 reads CASSHRGSDEQYF. The CDR3, as DNA: TGTGCCAGCAGCCACAGGGGTTCGGACGAGCAGTACTTC.

The sample holds a few counts of this clonotype. The chain links TRBV7-9 to TRBJ2-7; 13 positions agree with TRBD2. CDR1 and CDR2 from the germline V gene are SEHNR and FQNEAQ (reference sequence). Losses at the gene ends were 5 bases for V and 4 bases for J; bases not matched to a gene: 11. The CDR3 runs to 17 residues. CDR3 nucleotide sequence: TGTGCCAGCAGCCCTAATAGACCGGGACTAGCGGGATACGAGCAGTACTTC. Translation gives CASSPNRPGLAGYEQYF. Supplemented by reference TRBV7-9 and TRBJ2-7, the full variable domain reads DTGVSQNPRHKITKRGQNVTFRCDPISEHNRLYWYRQTLGQGPEFLTYFQNEAQLEKSRLLSDRFSAERPKGSFSTLEIQRTEQGDSAMYLCASSPNRPGLAGYEQYFGPGTRLTVT.

J is TRBJ2-2 and V is TRBV4-3; tentatively, D is TRBD2 (5 bases). CDR1 and CDR2 (germline): LGHNA, YSLEER. The CDR3 is made up of 13 amino acids. V shed 8 bases and J shed 2 bases, with 9 bases lying between them. CDR3 coding DNA: TGCGCCAGCGCCGGGAAAAACACCGGGGAGCTGTTTTTT. The encoded protein is CASAGKNTGELFF.

The table lists this clonotype with many counts. V gene TRBV18 combines with J gene TRBJ2-5; D gene unclear. In germline, CDR1 is KGHSH, CDR2 LQKENI. This CDR3 is 11 amino acids long. The V end was cut by 3 bases, the J end by 5 bases, with 4 bases between. This CDR3 reads CASSPKETQYF. The CDR3 DNA is TGTGCCAGCTCACCCAAGGAGACCCAGTACTTC.

The sample holds many counts of this clonotype. The chain uses TRBV6-6 and TRBJ2-1; 11 bases are shared with TRBD1. CDR1 is MNHNY, CDR2 SVGAGI, per germline (reference sequence). The length of the CDR3 is 16 residues. Trimming removed 5 bases from V and 8 bases from J; junction bases left unmatched: 11. The CDR3 protein is CASSGGTGGGLDEQFF. For the CDR3, the DNA is TGTGCCAGCAGTGGGGGGACAGGGGGAGGTCTTGATGAGCAGTTCTTC.

The chain uses TRBV4-1 and TRBJ1-2; D is perhaps TRBD1 (5 bases). The V end lost 1 base, the J end lost 5 bases, and 11 bases lay between the germline ends. The CDR3 extends over 14 amino acids. Germline CDR1 MGHRA, CDR2 YSYEKL. CDR3 amino acids: CASSQAGTNYGYTF. CDR3 bases: TGCGCCAGCAGCCAAGCGGGGACGAATTATGGCTACACCTTC.

The V call is TRBV2, the J call TRBJ2-7, with D possibly TRBD2 on 5 matching bases. V was clipped by 0 bases and J by 0 bases, with 12 bases between them. This CDR3 comprises 16 residues. Looked up from germline, CDR1 is SNHLY and CDR2 is FYNNEI. The CDR3: CASSEALAMSSYEQYF. The CDR3 DNA sequence: TGTGCCAGCAGTGAAGCGTTAGCGATGAGCTCCTACGAGCAGTACTTC.

This chain uses TRBV20-1 with TRBJ1-3, with a possible D match to TRBD1 (6 bases). Looked up from germline, CDR1 is DFQATT and CDR2 is SNEGSKA (reference sequence). V lost 3 bases and J 2 bases, leaving 14 bases between the germline ends. This CDR3 contains 15 residues. The CDR3 is CSASPGRGPGNTIYF. CDR3 DNA: TGCAGTGCTAGCCCCGGACGGGGGCCTGGAAACACCATATATTTT.

This chain links TRBV15 with TRBJ1-4; TRBD1 might be the D (6 bases). V dropped 4 bases and J dropped 8 bases, with 8 bases sitting between them. The CDR3 is 12 residues long. Germline V gene lookup returns CDR1 LNHNV and CDR2 YYDKDF (reference sequence). CDR3 coding DNA: TGTGCCACCAGCAAAGGGGGGGAAAAACTGTTTTTT. Amino acids: CATSKGGEKLFF.

This clonotype was picked up many times. The chain recombines TRBV7-2 with TRBJ1-1, with a possible D match to TRBD1 (5 bases). Germline V gene lookup returns CDR1 SGHTA and CDR2 FQGNSA. Between the trimmed V and J ends, which lost 0 bases and 0 bases, there was a span of 14 bases. The CDR3 covers 17 residues. CDR3 protein: CASSLATGGWMNTEAFF. CDR3 sequence (DNA): TGTGCCAGCAGCTTAGCTACGGGGGGGTGGATGAACACTGAAGCTTTCTTT.

This chain links TRBV6-1 with TRBJ1-2; 7 bases match TRBD1. V gave up 8 bases and J gave up 1 base; unmatched junction bases: 19. Germline CDR1 reads MNHNS; CDR2 reads SASEGT. This CDR3 region has 18 residues. In nucleotides, the CDR3 is TGTGCCAGCTTCAACGGGGGGACAGACACTAAACGTAACTATGGCTACACCTTC. The encoded protein is CASFNGGTDTKRNYGYTF.

This clonotype has just a few counts. The chain joins TRBV7-3 to TRBJ1-2; TRBD1 aligns across 8 bases. The V and J ends lost 6 bases and 9 bases, in that order; junction bases with no gene match: 9. The germline gives CDR1 SGHTA, CDR2 FQGTGA. The CDR3 runs 13 residues. The DNA of the CDR3 is TGTGCCAGCAGTTTGGACAGGGACGGGAGCTACACCTTC. Translating it yields CASSLDRDGSYTF.

This clonotype was seen more than once but under ten times. This chain links TRBV6-1 with TRBJ1-1; D perhaps matches TRBD1 (6 bases). The ends were cut back, 10 bases at V and 1 base at J, with 13 bases in the middle. The CDR3 runs 13 residues. The germline V gene has CDR1 MNHNS and CDR2 SASEGT. CDR3 residues: CATQGSQNTEAFF. The DNA of the CDR3 is TGTGCCACCCAGGGGTCGCAGAACACTGAAGCTTTCTTT.

This clonotype has a handful of counts. This chain connects TRBV3-1 to TRBJ2-7; 12 nucleotides align to TRBD2. The V and J ends lost 0 bases and 6 bases, in that order; junction bases with no gene match: 15. The CDR3 length is 19 residues. Germline V lookup: CDR1 LGHDT, CDR2 YNNKEL (reference sequence). The CDR3 loop is CASSQDRAILAGGDPEQYF. In DNA form, the CDR3 reads TGTGCCAGCAGCCAAGACCGTGCTATCCTAGCGGGAGGGGACCCCGAGCAGTACTTC.

The genes are TRBV28 and TRBJ2-1; a possible D gene is TRBD2 (5 bases). The germline CDR1 and CDR2 sequences are MDHEN and SYDVKM. V was shortened by 5 bases and J by 4 bases, with 12 bases between the two germline ends. The CDR3 runs 14 residues. CDR3 in DNA: TGTGCCAGCAGTCCTGGACTCATGTACAATGAGCAGTTCTTC. Protein: CASSPGLMYNEQFF. The complete variable domain, with remaining parts taken from reference TRBV28 and TRBJ2-1, reads DVKVTQSSRYLVKRTGEKVFLECVQDMDHENMFWYRQDPGLGLRLIYFSYDVKMKEKGDIPEGYSVSREKKERFSLILESASTNQTSMYLCASSPGLMYNEQFFGPGTRLTVL.

The J gene is TRBJ1-5, the V gene TRBV6-2 or TRBV6-3; unclear D gene. The CDR3 sequence is 12 residues long. CDR1 MNHEY and CDR2 SVGEGT come from the germline V gene. V shed 8 bases and J shed 6 bases, with 11 bases lying between them. CDR3 nucleotides: TGTGCCAGCCGACAAATCCTTCAGCCCCAGCATTTT. This codes for CASRQILQPQHF.

In its sample, this clonotype was seen a few times. V is TRBV5-7 and J is TRBJ2-1; no clear D gene. TRBV5-7 qualifies as an ORF whose function is uncertain. V was pared by 4 bases and J by 7 bases, with 12 bases between. There are 13 residues in the CDR3. CDR3 loop: CASSLGLINEQFF. The CDR3 bases are TGTGCCAGCAGCCTTGGGCTAATAAATGAGCAGTTCTTC.

The chain links TRBV27 to TRBJ2-3; no reliable D call. Germline assignment: CDR1 MNHEY and CDR2 SMNVEV (reference sequence). Trimming stripped 2 bases from V and 8 bases from J, with 11 bases between. CDR3 length: 13 residues. DNA of the CDR3: TGTGCCAGCAGTTTAAGGGTCCGGAGTACGCAGTATTTT. Its protein is CASSLRVRSTQYF.

This clonotype was observed a few times. Compared with germline, one end of the junction differs, possibly owing to a read error. V usage is TRBV12-3 or TRBV12-4 and J usage is TRBJ1-1, with 7 bases that match TRBD1. This CDR3 comprises 10 residues. The CDR3 sequence is CASGTAEAFF. Here the CDR3 DNA reads TGTGCCAGCGGGACAGCTGAGGCTTTCTTT.

This clonotype has just a few counts. The V gene is TRBV6-4, the J gene TRBJ1-3; D is unclear. CDR3 size: 15 residues. The germline V gene has CDR1 MRHNA and CDR2 SNTAGT. V was pared by 4 bases and J by 0 bases, with 10 bases between. CDR3: CASSVEYGSGNTIYF. For the CDR3, the DNA is TGTGCCAGCAGTGTGGAGTACGGCTCTGGAAACACCATATATTTT.

The chain is built from TRBV28 and TRBJ2-1; D perhaps matches TRBD2 (6 bases). Germline V lookup: CDR1 MDHEN, CDR2 SYDVKM. V lost 6 bases, J lost 4 bases, and 10 bases lay in between. CDR3 size: 13 residues. In DNA, the CDR3 is TGTGCCAGCAGGCCGACTAGTTACAATGAGCAGTTCTTC. Translated, it gives CASRPTSYNEQFF.

V gene TRBV6-4 combines with J gene TRBJ2-5; 13 bases line up with TRBD2. The CDR3 loop spans 19 amino acids. Germline V gene lookup returns CDR1 MRHNA and CDR2 SNTAGT. V dropped 6 bases and J dropped 2; count of bases not matched to a gene: 15. For the CDR3, the DNA is TGTGCCAGCAGGGCCTCAACGGGACTAGCGGGATTTGTACAAGAGACCCAGTACTTC. Amino acid sequence: CASRASTGLAGFVQETQYF.

This sequence joins TRBV28 and TRBJ2-1; possibly TRBD1 or TRBD2 for D (5 bases each). Trimming left V 2 bases short and J 11 bases short, with 10 bases between. Germline CDR1 reads MDHEN; CDR2 reads SYDVKM. The CDR3 sequence is 12 residues long. CDR3 loop: CASSLPGTQQFF. The CDR3 nucleotides read TGTGCCAGCAGTTTACCCGGGACGCAGCAGTTCTTC.

This clonotype occurred a few times. J is TRBJ2-1 and V is TRBV27, with D perhaps TRBD2 (7 bases). Deletions cut 3 bases from V and 9 bases from J, with 15 bases between. This CDR3 is built from 14 residues. Germline CDR1 is MNHEY and CDR2 is SMNVEV (reference sequence). The CDR3 here is CASSFQTGGSEQFF. The CDR3, as DNA: TGTGCCAGCAGTTTCCAGACAGGCGGGAGTGAGCAGTTCTTC.

The chain recombines TRBV28 with TRBJ2-1, with a weak D call TRBD2 (6 bases). TRBJ2-7 matches the DNA end more closely, so the J call is doubtful. Per the germline V gene, CDR1 is MDHEN and CDR2 is SYDVKM. The CDR3 extends over 12 amino acids. The chain's CDR3 is CASSLSGWGQYF. The CDR3 region has the DNA TGTGCCAGCAGCCTCAGCGGGTGGGGGCAGTACTTC.

The chain combines TRBV7-2 with TRBJ2-2, with D possibly being TRBD1 (5 bases). Germline loops: CDR1 SGHTA, CDR2 FQGNSA. CDR3 length: 16 residues. V lost 4 bases to trimming and J lost 3 bases, with 15 bases between them. Written as DNA, the CDR3 is TGTGCCAGCAGCTACTTAGGGGTGGGCTACACCGGGGAGCTGTTTTTT. This translates into CASSYLGVGYTGELFF. The whole variable domain, remainder taken from reference TRBV7-2 and TRBJ2-2, is GAGVSQSPSNKVTEKGKDVELRCDPISGHTALYWYRQSLGQGLEFLIYFQGNSAPDKSGLPSDRFSAERTGGSVSTLTIQRTQQEDSAVYLCASSYLGVGYTGELFFGEGSRLTVL.

The chain links TRBV5-1 to TRBJ2-1; 10 nucleotides line up with TRBD1. Germline CDR1 SGHRS, CDR2 YFSETQ. CDR3 size: 15 residues. Trimming removed 0 bases from V and 5 bases from J; junction bases left unmatched: 2. CDR3 protein: CASSLVGQGNNEQFF. The CDR3 bases are TGCGCCAGCAGCTTGGTGGGACAGGGGAACAATGAGCAGTTCTTC.

This clonotype was seen more than once but under ten times. This chain links TRBV15 with TRBJ2-2; D is ambiguous. Germline loops: CDR1 LNHNV, CDR2 YYDKDF (reference sequence). V gave up 0 bases and J gave up 11 bases, with 16 bases separating them. CDR3 length equals 15 residues. CDR3 sequence: CATSRDGRRSVELFF. CDR3 DNA: TGTGCCACCAGCAGAGACGGCAGGCGAAGCGTTGAGCTGTTTTTT. Filled out from reference TRBV15 and TRBJ2-2, the complete variable domain reads DAMVIQNPRYQVTQFGKPVTLSCSQTLNHNVMYWYQQKSSQAPKLLFHYYDKDFNNEADTPDNFQSRRPNTSFCFLDIRSPGLGDTAMYLCATSRDGRRSVELFFGEGSRLTVL.

This clonotype was found a few times. This chain uses TRBV6-2 or TRBV6-3 with TRBJ1-5; D is uncertain. The V gene's germline CDR1 is MNHEY and CDR2 SVGEGT. Trimming took off 0 bases at V and 4 bases at J, with 13 bases between the two ends. This CDR3 spans 16 amino acids. As DNA, the CDR3 is TGTGCCAGCAGTTACTCGACTCGGCGGATGAATCAGCCCCAGCATTTT. This encodes CASSYSTRRMNQPQHF.

This clonotype was found a few times. The chain joins TRBV4-3 to TRBJ2-2, with TRBD2 matching over 7 bases. V shed 0 bases, J shed 4 bases, and the junction held 14 bases outside the gene matches. Looked up from germline, CDR1 is LGHNA and CDR2 is YSLEER. The CDR3 has 19 residues. The CDR3: CASSQESAGRGVGTGELFF. The CDR3 coding sequence is TGCGCCAGCAGCCAAGAGTCGGCGGGCCGGGGGGTTGGCACCGGGGAGCTGTTTTTT.

This clonotype was observed a handful of times. This chain connects TRBV12-3 or TRBV12-4 to TRBJ1-5, with unresolved D. The CDR3 covers 15 residues. Trimming left V 0 bases short and J 0 bases short, with 6 bases between. The CDR3 sequence: CASSLAPISNQPQHF. In nucleotides, the CDR3 is TGTGCCAGCAGTTTAGCTCCAATTAGCAATCAGCCCCAGCATTTT.

This clonotype has more than one count but fewer than ten. Here the CDR3 DNA reads TGTGCCAGCCGAGGAGGGGGCTATGGCTACACCTTC. Translation: CASRGGGYGYTF. The chain uses TRBV6-5 and TRBJ1-2; D might be TRBD1 (6 bases). Germline values: CDR1 MNHEY, CDR2 SVGAGI. V lost 8 bases and J 4 bases, leaving 11 bases between the germline ends. The CDR3 loop spans 12 amino acids.